The sequence of this TCR beta chain was determined in a study of human T cells and chemical hapten exposure. As for the study in general: 2% DPC applied to a 2 cm by 2 cm arm area sensitized donors. TCR yields per sample varied mostly from small pooled library volume differences. During the roughly 24-week study period, patients had diphenylcyclopropenone applied to the scalp every week.

Trimming left V 5 bases short and J 3 bases short, with 14 bases between. The CDR3 length is 16 residues. Germline lookup yields CDR1 SGHVS and CDR2 FQNEAQ. This clonotype was seen a handful of times. Time point denoted: patch test 2, 6 weeks after DPC sensitization. Treatment specified: therapeutic diphenylcyclopropenone sensitization with weekly scalp DPC. Individual cDNA molecules had unique molecular identifiers attached to them by the library. TCRdb reprocessed the RACE reads with MiXCR, giving one entry per CDR3 protein. The sample comprises around 99,000 distinct CDR3 sequences, 11% of which are singletons, and 2.2% rests with the top ten.

This TCR was recovered from a man in his forties with alopecia areata. Some clones in this sample may be carry-over from other donors' samples. The chain joins TRBV7-8 to TRBJ2-6; weak D call: TRBD1 (5 bases). Sequencing used whole blood, obtained in connection with sensitization to the hapten diphenylcyclopropenone (DPC). The CDR3 DNA sequence: TGTGCCAGCAGCGAGCGACAGAGGATTGGGGCCAACGTCCTGACTTTC. It translates to CASSERQRIGANVLTF.